Below are 29 T cell receptor beta chains sequenced from a single sample in a study of T cells in Graves' hyperthyroidism and ophthalmopathy. RNA transcripts provided the source from which TCR beta CDR3 regions were amplified. The study used the HTBI primer set for a first-round RT-PCR of the TCR CDR3. TCRdb reprocessed the multiplex PCR reads with MiXCR, giving one entry per CDR3 protein. Seen here are 370,000 or so distinct CDR3 sequences, approximately 25% observed once, and the top ten hold around four fifths. Sequencing was performed on blood. These receptors all come from a man aged 50-60 years with Graves' hyperthyroidism.

The genes are TRBV12-3 or TRBV12-4 and TRBJ2-7, with TRBD1 identical over 10 bases. Trimming took 4 bases from V and 5 from J; bases not matched to a gene: 5. CDR3 length: 14 residues. The DNA for the CDR3 is TGTGCCAGCAGTTATGGACAGGGGGTAAACGAGCAGTACTTC. Translating it yields CASSYGQGVNEQYF.

The chain carries TRBV12-3 or TRBV12-4 and TRBJ1-2; TRBD1 is a possible D gene (5 bases). The CDR3 sequence is 19 residues long. V was pared by 1 base and J by 4 bases, with 25 bases between. The CDR3 here is CASSLVMGRQPRAGYGYTF. In DNA form, the CDR3 reads TGTGCCAGCAGTTTAGTTATGGGGAGACAGCCTCGTGCAGGCTATGGCTACACCTTC.

This clonotype was counted a few times. The chain combines TRBV2 with TRBJ2-2, with D uncertain. There are 14 residues in the CDR3. CDR1 and CDR2 from the germline V gene are SNHLY and FYNNEI. V shed 4 bases and J shed 8 bases, with 14 bases lying between them. In DNA form, the CDR3 reads TGTGCCAGCAGTGGTGAAGACTCAGGAGGGGAGCTGTTTTTT. Translating it yields CASSGEDSGGELFF.

This clonotype has ten or more counts. The chain combines TRBV28 with TRBJ2-7, with 8 bases lining up with TRBD1. The V gene's germline CDR1 is MDHEN and CDR2 SYDVKM. This CDR3 contains 14 residues. The J segment lost 5 bases and the V segment lost 7 bases, leaving 10 bases of the junction unmatched. The CDR3 spells CASIFRQGSHEQYF. Written as DNA, the CDR3 is TGTGCCAGCATCTTCCGACAGGGGTCGCACGAGCAGTACTTC.

Only one count was recorded for this clonotype. This may arise from a read error, as a much more abundant clone is one base away. The CDR3 DNA reads as TGTGCCAGCAGCAAACTAGCGGGAGTTCTAGATACGCAGTATTTT. Translated, it gives CASSKLAGVLDTQYF. The chain has TRBV7-2 and TRBJ2-3; 11 bases are a match to TRBD2. The CDR3 runs to 15 residues. The germline CDR1 and CDR2 sequences are SGHTA and FQGNSA. Trimming removed 5 bases from V and 5 bases from J; junction bases left unmatched: 6. The variable domain in full, with the rest retrieved from reference TRBV7-2 and TRBJ2-3, is GAGVSQSPSNKVTEKGKDVELRCDPISGHTALYWYRQSLGQGLEFLIYFQGNSAPDKSGLPSDRFSAERTGGSVSTLTIQRTQQEDSAVYLCASSKLAGVLDTQYFGPGTRLTVL.

This clonotype was seen a few times. The chain links TRBV6-1 to TRBJ2-7; D is possibly TRBD1 or TRBD2 (5 bases each). This CDR3 spans 13 amino acids. The V end lost 6 bases, the J end lost 5 bases, and 14 bases lay between the germline ends. Germline loops: CDR1 MNHNS, CDR2 SASEGT. The CDR3 loop is CASRPIGDDEQYF. The DNA for the CDR3 is TGTGCCAGCAGGCCGATAGGGGACGACGAGCAGTACTTC.

This clonotype was seen a handful of times. The gene calls are TRBV29-1 and TRBJ2-1; TRBD2 aligns across 9 bases. The CDR3 is made up of 13 amino acids. After removal of 6 bases from V and 2 bases from J, the junction contained 2 bases not matched to a gene. CDR1 is SQVTM and CDR2 is ANQGSEA in the germline V gene. The CDR3: CSVRTSAYNEQFF. For the CDR3, the DNA is TGCAGCGTCCGGACTAGCGCCTACAATGAGCAGTTCTTC.

The gene calls are TRBV6-1 and TRBJ2-5; TRBD2 might be the D (5 bases). The CDR3 is 12 residues long. CDR1 is MNHNS and CDR2 is SASEGT in the germline V gene. Trimming removed 6 bases from V and 9 bases from J, with 14 bases in between. CDR3 residues: CASREADGAQYF. The CDR3 region has the DNA TGTGCCAGCAGGGAGGCTGATGGGGCCCAGTACTTC.

This clonotype was seen many times. J is TRBJ1-1 and V is TRBV27, with TRBD1 as a possible D gene (6 bases). Trimming pared 6 bases from V and 8 bases from J, leaving 10 bases between. Per the germline V gene, CDR1 is MNHEY and CDR2 is SMNVEV (reference sequence). The CDR3 is 11 residues long. DNA of the CDR3: TGTGCCAGCAGAGGGCAGGGGGAAGCTTTCTTT. Residues: CASRGQGEAFF.

Only a few counts were recorded for this clonotype. V usage is TRBV10-3 and J usage is TRBJ2-5; 9 positions match TRBD2. CDR3 length equals 15 residues. The germline gives CDR1 ENHRY, CDR2 SYGVKD. Trimming cost V 3 bases and J 5 bases; bases outside gene matches: 7. The CDR3 loop is CAISDPSGIEETQYF. CDR3 nucleotides: TGTGCCATCAGTGATCCTAGCGGGATCGAGGAGACCCAGTACTTC.

This clonotype showed up just a few times. The chain links TRBV7-3 to TRBJ1-1; no definite D call. Per germline, CDR1 SGHTA and CDR2 FQGTGA. This CDR3 contains 13 residues. V dropped 2 bases and J dropped 3 bases, with 7 bases sitting between them. The CDR3 bases are TGTGCCAGCAGCTTACAATGGGACACTGAAGCTTTCTTT. Protein sequence: CASSLQWDTEAFF. The full variable domain, rest sourced from reference TRBV7-3 and TRBJ1-1, is GAGVSQTPSNKVTEKGKYVELRCDPISGHTALYWYRQSLGQGPEFLIYFQGTGAADDSGLPNDRFFAVRPEGSVSTLKIQRTERGDSAVYLCASSLQWDTEAFFGQGTRLTVV.

This clonotype showed up just a few times. The chain uses TRBV11-1 and TRBJ2-5; D is unclear. The germline CDR1 and CDR2 sequences are SGHAT and FQDESV (reference sequence). V was trimmed by 6 bases and J by 5 bases, leaving 16 bases between them. CDR3 length equals 14 residues. As DNA, the CDR3 is TGTGCCAGCAGTTACGGGTCAGACTGGGAGACCCAGTACTTC. Protein: CASSYGSDWETQYF.

A few counts support this clonotype. This chain joins TRBV12-3 or TRBV12-4 and TRBJ1-1, with D unclear. V was cut by 2 bases and J by 8 bases, with 6 bases left in between. The CDR3 runs to 11 residues. As DNA, the CDR3 is TGTGCCAGCAGTTTAAAACACGAAGCTTTCTTT. Protein: CASSLKHEAFF.

V and J are TRBV12-3 or TRBV12-4 and TRBJ2-1; TRBD2 agrees at 7 bases. The CDR3 runs to 16 residues. The ends lost 3 bases at V and 8 bases at J; junction bases unmatched: 13. CDR3 bases: TGTGCCAGCAGTTTGGGTGGGCGGGAGAGTCGCGATGAGCAGTTCTTC. Its translation is CASSLGGRESRDEQFF.

The genes are TRBV15 and TRBJ2-1, with D hard to call. Germline lookup yields CDR1 LNHNV and CDR2 YYDKDF (reference sequence). V was shortened by 0 bases and J by 7 bases, with 7 bases between the two germline ends. The CDR3 length is 13 residues. The DNA for the CDR3 is TGTGCCACCAGCAGAGAACGGAGAAATGAGCAGTTCTTC. The encoded protein is CATSRERRNEQFF.

This clonotype has just a few counts. This chain connects TRBV29-1 to TRBJ2-3, with a weak D call TRBD2 (6 bases). Germline V lookup: CDR1 SQVTM, CDR2 ANQGSEA. This CDR3 is built from 14 residues. Between the trimmed V and J ends, which lost 5 bases and 2 bases, there was a span of 14 bases. The CDR3 loop is CSVSARGVTDTQYF. The CDR3 DNA is TGCAGCGTTTCCGCTCGCGGGGTCACAGATACGCAGTATTTT.

The chain joins TRBV11-2 to TRBJ1-3; D perhaps matches TRBD1 (5 bases). CDR3 length: 14 amino acids. V was clipped by 5 bases and J by 2 bases, with 10 bases between them. CDR1 is SGHAT, CDR2 FQNNGV, per germline. The CDR3 spells CASSRRVTGNTIYF. CDR3 nucleotide sequence: TGTGCCAGCAGCCGCAGGGTTACTGGAAACACCATATATTTT.

This clonotype has more than one count but fewer than ten. The J gene is TRBJ2-1, the V gene TRBV12-3 or TRBV12-4; tentative D call: TRBD1 (5 bases). The CDR3 is 13 amino acids. The V end was cut by 5 bases, the J end by 9 bases, with 14 bases between. The CDR3 DNA sequence: TGTGCCAGCAGTGTATCAGGGTTTGGTGAGCAGTTCTTC. As protein: CASSVSGFGEQFF.

This clonotype appeared a few times. This chain uses TRBV10-3 with TRBJ2-7; possible D gene TRBD1, 5 bases. The germline CDR1 and CDR2 sequences are ENHRY and SYGVKD. Trimming removed 7 bases at V and 5 bases at J, with 9 bases between. The CDR3 spans 11 residues. CDR3 bases: TGTGCCATCATCGCAGGGCACGAGCAGTACTTC. Translating it yields CAIIAGHEQYF.

The gene calls are TRBV4-1 and TRBJ2-2; D may be TRBD2 (6 bases). The CDR3 sequence is 15 residues long. Germline values: CDR1 MGHRA, CDR2 YSYEKL. V dropped 3 bases and J dropped 6 bases, with 14 bases sitting between them. The CDR3 protein is CASSQTSELSGELFF. The CDR3 coding sequence is TGCGCCAGCAGCCAGACTAGTGAATTGTCCGGGGAGCTGTTTTTT.

On this clonotype: A single base separates this from a much larger clone, so it may be a read error. No conserved phenylalanine or tryptophan ends this CDR3, so it is likely a read error. The CDR3 DNA is TGTGCCAGCAGAGGGCAGCCCTACAATGAGCAGTTCTCC. It codes for CASRGQPYNEQFS. The chain has TRBV28 and TRBJ2-1; D unclear. Trimming removed 6 bases at V and 2 bases at J, with 8 bases between. Germline V lookup: CDR1 MDHEN, CDR2 SYDVKM. The CDR3 has 13 residues.

V gene TRBV29-1 combines with J gene TRBJ2-4; perhaps TRBD2 as D (7 bases). The CDR3 extends over 13 amino acids. The germline V gene has CDR1 SQVTM and CDR2 ANQGSEA. The V and J ends lost 4 bases and 7 bases respectively, with 14 bases between them. The CDR3 protein is CSVVRGARNIQYF. DNA for the CDR3: TGCAGCGTTGTTCGGGGGGCAAGGAACATTCAGTACTTC. The variable domain in full, with the rest retrieved from reference TRBV29-1 and TRBJ2-4, is SAVISQKPSRDICQRGTSLTIQCQVDSQVTMMFWYRQQPGQSLTLIATANQGSEATYESGFVIDKFPISRPNLTFSTLTVSNMSPEDSSIYLCSVVRGARNIQYFGAGTRLSVL.

The chain couples TRBV12-5 to TRBJ2-1; D may correspond to TRBD1 or TRBD2 (5 bases each). Deletions cut 0 bases from V and 4 bases from J, with 10 bases between. The length of the CDR3 is 15 residues. CDR1 and CDR2 from the germline V gene are LGHNT and FRNRAP. Written as DNA, the CDR3 is TGTGCTAGTGGTTTGGTAGTCAGGGAGTACAATGAGCAGTTCTTC. Its protein is CASGLVVREYNEQFF.

The J gene is TRBJ2-7, the V gene TRBV28; 9 positions match TRBD1. This CDR3 is 16 amino acids long. Germline assignment: CDR1 MDHEN and CDR2 SYDVKM. With V trimmed by 6 bases and J by 4 bases, 13 bases remained unmatched. CDR3 region: CASSRKPGQGAYEQYF. The CDR3 region has the DNA TGTGCCAGCAGCCGTAAACCGGGACAGGGAGCTTACGAGCAGTACTTC.

V usage is TRBV11-1 and J usage is TRBJ1-1; 7 bases match TRBD1. V shed 4 bases, J shed 5 bases, and the junction held 13 bases outside the gene matches. Germline values: CDR1 SGHAT, CDR2 FQDESV (reference sequence). CDR3 length: 16 residues. CDR3 region: CASSSLRQGRTTEAFF. The CDR3 DNA follows: TGTGCCAGCAGCTCCTTAAGACAGGGAAGAACAACTGAAGCTTTCTTT.

The chain links TRBV28 to TRBJ1-4; 10 bases are shared with TRBD1. J gave up 7 bases and V 6 bases, and 8 bases lay outside the gene matches. The V gene's germline CDR1 is MDHEN and CDR2 SYDVKM. There are 15 residues in the CDR3. The CDR3 here is CASRSPGTGVEKLFF. In nucleotides, the CDR3 is TGTGCCAGCAGGAGTCCGGGGACAGGGGTTGAAAAACTGTTTTTT.

The chain combines TRBV2 with TRBJ1-4; 11 nucleotides align to TRBD1. V shed 5 bases, J shed 7 bases, and the junction held 3 bases outside the gene matches. The length of the CDR3 is 14 residues. CDR1 and CDR2 (germline): SNHLY, FYNNEI. For the CDR3, the DNA is TGTGCCAGCAGTCACGGGACAGGGGGTGAAAAACTGTTTTTT. It codes for CASSHGTGGEKLFF.

The chain links TRBV5-1 to TRBJ2-3; D is uncertain. CDR3 length equals 15 residues. Trimming removed 0 bases from V and 5 bases from J, with 13 bases in between. Germline CDR1 SGHRS, CDR2 YFSETQ. The CDR3 nucleotides read TGCGCCAGCAGCTTGGCCTCGGCCGCCGGAGATACGCAGTATTTT. It specifies CASSLASAAGDTQYF.

J is TRBJ2-4 and V is TRBV5-4; possibly TRBD2 for D (7 bases). This CDR3 spans 16 amino acids. CDR1 is SGHNT, CDR2 YYREEE, per germline (reference sequence). V lost 0 bases, J lost 4 bases, and 14 bases lay in between. The CDR3 reads CASSLGTGGQKNIQYF. The CDR3 DNA follows: TGTGCCAGCAGCTTGGGCACGGGGGGCCAAAAAAACATTCAGTACTTC. Looking up the rest from reference TRBV5-4 and TRBJ2-4 gives the full variable domain: ETGVTQSPTHLIKTRGQQVTLRCSSQSGHNTVSWYQQALGQGPQFIFQYYREEENGRGNFPPRFSGLQFPNYSSELNVNALELDDSALYLCASSLGTGGQKNIQYFGAGTRLSVL.